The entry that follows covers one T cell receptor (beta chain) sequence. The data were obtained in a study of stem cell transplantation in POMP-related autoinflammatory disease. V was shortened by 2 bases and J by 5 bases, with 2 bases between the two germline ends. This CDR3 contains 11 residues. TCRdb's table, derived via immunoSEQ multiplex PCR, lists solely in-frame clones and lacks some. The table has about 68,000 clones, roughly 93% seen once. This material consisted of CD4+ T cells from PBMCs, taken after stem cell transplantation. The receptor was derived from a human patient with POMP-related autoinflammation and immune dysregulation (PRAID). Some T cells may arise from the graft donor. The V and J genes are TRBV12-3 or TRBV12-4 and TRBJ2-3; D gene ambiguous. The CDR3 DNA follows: TGTGCCAGCAGTTTAAGAGATACGCAGTATTTT. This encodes CASSLRDTQYF.